The next 27 T cell receptor beta chains were all read from a single sample in a study of T cells in Graves' hyperthyroidism and ophthalmopathy. Amplified TCR beta CDR3 regions derived from RNA transcripts. First-round RT-PCR with HTBI primers amplified the TCR CDR3 region. From the multiplex PCR reads, TCRdb called clonotypes with MiXCR, one entry per CDR3 protein. There are 500,000 to 700,000 distinct CDR3 sequences in the sample; approximately 15% occur only once, and around 19% lies in the top ten. Input material: blood. Receptor source: a woman aged 18-29 years with Graves' hyperthyroidism.

The rearrangement links TRBV28 to TRBJ1-2; 7 nucleotides agree with TRBD1. The germline V gene has CDR1 MDHEN and CDR2 SYDVKM. The CDR3 covers 15 residues. The ends lost 3 bases at V and 5 bases at J; junction bases unmatched: 9. In nucleotides, the CDR3 is TGTGCCAGCAGTTTTACCCGGGACAGCGGTTATGGCTACACCTTC. Residues: CASSFTRDSGYGYTF.

The chain joins TRBV5-6 to TRBJ2-3; TRBD2 matches 10 bases. The CDR3 contains 16 residues. Unmatched junction bases numbered 4, after V lost 0 bases and J lost 3 bases. Germline CDR1 SGHDT, CDR2 YYEEEE. CDR3 coding DNA: TGTGCCAGCAGCTTGGGGACTAGCGGCTTTACAGATACGCAGTATTTT. Translated, it gives CASSLGTSGFTDTQYF.

This clonotype was seen a few times. V is TRBV28 and J is TRBJ2-1; D assignment may be TRBD1 or TRBD2 (5 bases each). V lost 3 bases, J lost 5 bases, and 8 bases lay in between. Germline values: CDR1 MDHEN, CDR2 SYDVKM. The CDR3 consists of 13 residues. The DNA of the CDR3 is TGTGCCAGCAGTTTCGGGGCCAACAATGAGCAGTTCTTC. As protein: CASSFGANNEQFF.

This clonotype appeared a few times. The rearrangement uses TRBV7-9 and TRBJ2-5; possibly TRBD1 for D (6 bases). V was pared by 2 bases and J by 2 bases, with 18 bases between. Germline V gives CDR1 SEHNR, CDR2 FQNEAQ (reference sequence). The CDR3 has 17 amino acids. The CDR3 reads CASSLIPLWGQQETQYF. CDR3 in DNA: TGTGCCAGCAGCTTAATCCCTTTATGGGGGCAGCAAGAGACCCAGTACTTC.

This clonotype occurred a few times. The J gene is TRBJ2-3, the V gene TRBV9; D may correspond to TRBD1 or TRBD2 (7 bases each). Looked up from germline, CDR1 is SGDLS and CDR2 is YYNGEE. V was clipped by 4 bases and J by 0 bases, with 21 bases between them. The CDR3 consists of 18 residues. The CDR3, as DNA: TGTGCCAGCAGCCCTCGGGGGGACAGCTTCACTAGCACAGATACGCAGTATTTT. Amino acid sequence: CASSPRGDSFTSTDTQYF.

This clonotype was recorded once. Being one base from a much bigger clone, this may be a read error. This chain joins TRBV2 and TRBJ2-5; 7 bases are a match to TRBD2. This CDR3 is 17 amino acids long. CDR1 is SNHLY and CDR2 is FYNNEI in the germline V gene. In DNA form, the CDR3 reads TGTGCCAGCAGTGAATTCAAACCCCGCGGGGGTCAAGAGACCCGGTACTTC. The encoded protein is CASSEFKPRGGQETRYF.

This clonotype has a handful of counts. The rearrangement uses TRBV19 and TRBJ2-3, with D perhaps TRBD1 (6 bases). V lost 7 bases, J lost 0 bases, and 14 bases lay in between. The CDR3 totals 15 residues. Germline V lookup: CDR1 LNHDA, CDR2 SQIVND (reference sequence). DNA of the CDR3: TGTGCCAGTATAAGTAAGGGGGACAGCACAGATACGCAGTATTTT. This sequence encodes CASISKGDSTDTQYF.

Concerning this clonotype: A much bigger clone sits one base away, suggesting this may be a read error. This chain joins TRBV12-3 or TRBV12-4 and TRBJ1-1; perhaps TRBD1 as D (5 bases). V was trimmed by 2 bases and J by 2 bases, leaving 15 bases between them. The CDR3 has 16 residues. DNA of the CDR3: TGTGCCAGCAGTTTAAAGACAGCGGGCTTAAACACTGAAGCTTTCTTT. Its translation: CASSLKTAGLNTEAFF.

This clonotype was seen at least ten times. V is TRBV10-2 and J is TRBJ2-7; D is undetermined. This CDR3 has 13 amino acids. Germline CDR1 reads WSHSY; CDR2 reads SAAADI. V was clipped by 3 bases and J by 2 bases, with 8 bases between them. The CDR3 sequence: CASSELMTYEQYF. DNA for the CDR3: TGCGCCAGCAGTGAACTCATGACCTACGAGCAGTACTTC.

The chain joins TRBV29-1 to TRBJ1-2, with 11 positions matching TRBD1. Germline loops: CDR1 SQVTM, CDR2 ANQGSEA. The J segment lost 4 bases and the V segment lost 7 bases, leaving 14 bases of the junction unmatched. This CDR3 is 16 amino acids long. CDR3 coding DNA: TGCAGCGCTCGGACAGGGGGCCCTCATTCCCTCTATGGCTACACCTTC. Encoded protein: CSARTGGPHSLYGYTF.

The chain links TRBV19 to TRBJ2-3; the match to TRBD1 covers 7 bases. The J segment lost 3 bases and the V segment lost 6 bases, leaving 9 bases of the junction unmatched. Looked up from germline, CDR1 is LNHDA and CDR2 is SQIVND (reference sequence). The CDR3 totals 15 residues. This CDR3 reads CASRRGQWTTDTQYF. DNA of the CDR3: TGTGCCAGTAGAAGGGGGCAATGGACAACAGATACGCAGTATTTT.

In this sample, this clonotype turned up a few times. This chain links TRBV24-1 with TRBJ1-5; no reliable D call. The V end lost 3 bases, the J end lost 5 bases, and 7 bases lay between the germline ends. This CDR3 is built from 13 residues. Germline CDR1 reads KGHDR; CDR2 reads SFDVKD. The CDR3 DNA sequence: TGTGCCACCAGTGATAACCAGTATCAGCCCCAGCATTTT. This encodes CATSDNQYQPQHF.

The rearrangement uses TRBV14 and TRBJ1-1; 7 nucleotides align to TRBD1. The CDR3 length is 14 residues. V lost 2 bases, J lost 4 bases, and 4 bases stayed unmatched. Germline V gives CDR1 SGHDN, CDR2 FVKESK. In DNA, the CDR3 is TGTGCCAGCAGCCAAAGGGGGCGGGGCACTGAAGCTTTCTTT. It yields the protein CASSQRGRGTEAFF.

The chain joins TRBV3-1 to TRBJ2-1, with a possible D match to TRBD1 (5 bases). The V gene lost 3 bases and the J gene lost 8 bases, with 8 bases spanning the gap. CDR1 is LGHDT, CDR2 YNNKEL, per germline (reference sequence). CDR3 length: 12 amino acids. The CDR3 DNA follows: TGTGCCAGCAGCCACCAGGGTTATGAGCAGTTCTTC. Protein product: CASSHQGYEQFF.

This clonotype was found many times. The chain links TRBV28 to TRBJ1-2; D remains ambiguous. This CDR3 spans 14 amino acids. The germline V and J ends were trimmed by 4 bases and 7 bases, with 16 bases remaining between them. Per germline, CDR1 MDHEN and CDR2 SYDVKM. CDR3 sequence reads: CASSSPIRIVGYTF. The CDR3 bases are TGTGCCAGCAGTTCCCCAATCAGGATTGTTGGCTACACCTTC.

This clonotype was seen repeatedly, ten times or more. V and J are TRBV7-9 and TRBJ2-4; D is possibly TRBD1 (6 bases). Germline V lookup: CDR1 SEHNR, CDR2 FQNEAQ (reference sequence). The CDR3 loop spans 14 amino acids. The ends were cut back, 1 base at V and 11 bases at J, with 15 bases in the middle. The CDR3: CASSLDSGRGFQYF. The CDR3 bases are TGTGCCAGCAGCTTAGATAGTGGCAGGGGCTTTCAGTACTTC.

Ten or more counts support this clonotype. The chain uses TRBV3-1 and TRBJ2-5; 7 nucleotides match TRBD2. This CDR3 is built from 13 residues. V lost 8 bases, J lost 1 base, and 4 bases stayed unmatched. Germline CDR1 reads LGHDT; CDR2 reads YNNKEL (reference sequence). The CDR3 region is CASGAGVQETQYF. CDR3 DNA: TGTGCCAGCGGCGCGGGGGTCCAAGAGACCCAGTACTTC.

V is TRBV28 and J is TRBJ1-5, with D unresolved. The CDR3 covers 14 residues. The V and J ends lost 4 bases and 1 base respectively, with 8 bases between them. Germline V gives CDR1 MDHEN, CDR2 SYDVKM. The CDR3 region is CASSSTTSNQPQHF. As DNA, the CDR3 is TGTGCCAGCAGTTCGACTACGAGCAATCAGCCCCAGCATTTT.

This clonotype has at least ten counts. J is TRBJ2-1 and V is TRBV12-3 or TRBV12-4; unclear D gene. The CDR3 is 14 residues long. V dropped 6 bases and J dropped 6 bases, with 15 bases sitting between them. The CDR3 loop reads CASSPRGTFNEQFF. The DNA for the CDR3 is TGTGCCAGCAGCCCTAGAGGTACTTTCAATGAGCAGTTCTTC.

A few counts support this clonotype. The gene calls are TRBV6-2 or TRBV6-3 and TRBJ2-3; no firm D call. The CDR3 spans 15 residues. Germline V gene sequence: CDR1 MNHEY, CDR2 SVGEGT. Trimming stripped 5 bases from V and 2 bases from J, with 14 bases between. The CDR3, as DNA: TGTGCCAGCAGTAACAATCCAGGCCACACAGATACGCAGTATTTT. Translation gives CASSNNPGHTDTQYF.

This clonotype occurred many times. The V call is TRBV24-1, the J call TRBJ2-1, with D maybe TRBD1 (6 bases). The CDR3 has 14 residues. Germline values: CDR1 KGHDR, CDR2 SFDVKD. Deletions cut 9 bases from V and 1 base from J, with 12 bases between. The CDR3 spells CATQDSSSYNEQFF. The CDR3 region has the DNA TGTGCCACCCAGGACAGTTCTTCCTACAATGAGCAGTTCTTC.

This clonotype was detected ten times or more. V usage is TRBV9 and J usage is TRBJ2-1, with TRBD1 as a possible D gene (6 bases). Per germline, CDR1 SGDLS and CDR2 YYNGEE. The V and J ends lost 5 bases and 4 bases respectively, with 13 bases between them. The CDR3 contains 14 residues. This chain's CDR3 is CASSYRDIYNEQFF. For the CDR3, the DNA is TGTGCCAGCAGTTACCGGGACATATACAATGAGCAGTTCTTC.

This clonotype was observed a few times. This rearrangement joins TRBV16 to TRBJ2-7; D might be TRBD2 (6 bases). CDR3 length: 14 residues. Germline CDR1 is KGHSY and CDR2 is FQNENV. V was clipped by 0 bases and J by 3 bases, with 9 bases between them. This CDR3 is CASSQSRRGYEQYF. The CDR3 DNA reads as TGTGCCAGCAGCCAATCAAGGAGGGGCTACGAGCAGTACTTC.

This clonotype was recorded at least ten times. The CDR3, as DNA: TGTGCCAGCAAGCAATACGAACTTCCCCGTCAGCCCCAGCATTTT. Protein: CASKQYELPRQPQHF. The chain links TRBV2 to TRBJ1-5; D gene uncertain. The CDR3 is 15 residues long. Trimming shortened V by 7 bases and J by 6 bases, and 19 bases separated the two germline ends. Germline V gene data show CDR1 as SNHLY and CDR2 as FYNNEI.

This clonotype came up many times. The rearrangement links TRBV20-1 to TRBJ2-3; the D is unclear. The CDR3 runs 15 residues. CDR1 and CDR2 from the germline V gene are DFQATT and SNEGSKA (reference sequence). V lost 5 bases, J lost 0 bases, and 15 bases lay in between. The chain's CDR3 is CSAERLVPSTDTQYF. The CDR3 region has the DNA TGCAGTGCTGAAAGACTGGTGCCCAGCACAGATACGCAGTATTTT.

This clonotype turned up a few times. V usage is TRBV29-1 and J usage is TRBJ1-2; perhaps TRBD1 as D (6 bases). The V gene's germline CDR1 is SQVTM and CDR2 ANQGSEA. CDR3 length equals 15 residues. Between the trimmed V and J ends, which lost 5 bases and 8 bases, there was a span of 24 bases. This CDR3 reads CSVNPPGARTKGYTF. Written as DNA, the CDR3 is TGCAGCGTTAACCCTCCAGGGGCGCGGACTAAAGGCTACACCTTC. Based on the CDR3 plus reference TRBV29-1 and TRBJ1-2, the full variable domain is SAVISQKPSRDICQRGTSLTIQCQVDSQVTMMFWYRQQPGQSLTLIATANQGSEATYESGFVIDKFPISRPNLTFSTLTVSNMSPEDSSIYLCSVNPPGARTKGYTFGSGTRLTVV.

The rearrangement links TRBV12-3 or TRBV12-4 to TRBJ1-4, with D tentatively TRBD1 (6 bases). The CDR3 spans 14 residues. Trimming took off 7 bases at V and 7 bases at J, with 16 bases between the two ends. Here the CDR3 reads CASNRGAESEKLFF. The CDR3 coding sequence is TGTGCCAGCAATAGGGGGGCTGAGAGTGAAAAACTGTTTTTT.